These 31 T cell receptor beta chains came from one sample sequenced in a study of shared clonotypes between healthy human individuals. TCRdb's copy holds only in-frame clones and misses some; the assay was immunoSEQ multiplex PCR. Counted here are 450,000 to 700,000 clones, about 95% occurring once; the ten biggest clones make up 0.09% to 0.13%. Naive CD8 isolation took CD45RO-negative cells positively selected for CCR7 and excluded terminally differentiated effector memory CD45RA+ cells. Material: naive CD8+ T cells sorted from blood. The receptors shown here come from a woman in her twenties or thirties in good health.

CDR3 protein: CASSDPTELYTGELFF. CDR3 in DNA: TGTGCCAGCAGTGACCCGACCGAACTCTACACCGGGGAGCTGTTTTTT. The chain has TRBV25-1 and TRBJ2-2; D not certain. The CDR3 is 16 residues long. The V gene's germline CDR1 is MGHDK and CDR2 SYGVNS. V was pared by 3 bases and J by 3 bases, with 14 bases between.

On this clone: Other DNA sequences of this sample code for an identical CDR3. The chain is built from TRBV27 and TRBJ1-5, with TRBD1 matching over 8 bases. Germline assignment: CDR1 MNHEY and CDR2 SMNVEV (reference sequence). This CDR3 is 15 amino acids long. V dropped 3 bases and J dropped 4; count of bases not matched to a gene: 5. CDR3 in DNA: TGTGCCAGCAGTTTGGGAACAGGGGGGAATCAGCCCCAGCATTTT. Translation: CASSLGTGGNQPQHF.

Note on this clone: This sample includes further DNA sequences coding for the same CDR3. In nucleotides, the CDR3 is TGTGCCAGCAGCCCTTCATACGAGCAGTACTTC. Residues: CASSPSYEQYF. This rearrangement joins TRBV7-2 to TRBJ2-7; D is undetermined. V lost 5 bases, J lost 4 bases, and 6 bases lay in between. The CDR3 consists of 11 residues. CDR1 and CDR2 from the germline V gene are SGHTA and FQGNSA. Based on the CDR3 plus reference TRBV7-2 and TRBJ2-7, the full variable domain is GAGVSQSPSNKVTEKGKDVELRCDPISGHTALYWYRQSLGQGLEFLIYFQGNSAPDKSGLPSDRFSAERTGGSVSTLTIQRTQQEDSAVYLCASSPSYEQYFGPGTRLTVT.

This chain joins TRBV29-1 and TRBJ1-2; tentatively, D is TRBD1 (6 bases). Germline V gene sequence: CDR1 SQVTM, CDR2 ANQGSEA. V lost 1 base and J 4 bases, leaving 19 bases between the germline ends. The CDR3 is made up of 16 amino acids. CDR3 in DNA: TGCAGCGTTGAAGGTTGGGGTTACGGGGGCTCCTATGGCTACACCTTC. Its protein product is CSVEGWGYGGSYGYTF.

This chain links TRBV19 with TRBJ2-7; TRBD1 aligns across 9 bases. CDR3 length equals 14 residues. The J segment lost 3 bases and the V segment lost 5 bases, leaving 5 bases of the junction unmatched. Looked up from germline, CDR1 is LNHDA and CDR2 is SQIVND (reference sequence). CDR3 sequence reads: CASSPADRGYEQYF. DNA of the CDR3: TGTGCCAGTAGTCCCGCGGACAGGGGCTACGAGCAGTACTTC.

This chain uses TRBV2 with TRBJ2-1; 10 positions agree with TRBD2. Trimming at V came to 7 bases and at J to 3 bases, leaving 15 bases not matched to a gene. From germline, CDR1 is SNHLY and CDR2 FYNNEI. The CDR3 sequence is 18 residues long. CDR3: CASMNSGRTYGNYNEQFF. In nucleotides, the CDR3 is TGTGCCAGCATGAATAGCGGGAGGACCTACGGGAACTACAATGAGCAGTTCTTC.

The chain has TRBV5-7 and TRBJ2-3, with TRBD2 matching 7 bases. TRBV5-7 is placed among ORFs of uncertain function. J lost 1 base, V lost 1 base, and 3 bases had no gene match. The CDR3 spans 15 residues. The CDR3 here is CASSLRLAGTDTQYF. The CDR3 DNA reads TGTGCCAGCAGCTTGCGTCTAGCGGGCACAGATACGCAGTATTTT.

A remark on this clone: Other DNA sequences of this sample code for an identical CDR3. This chain joins TRBV29-1 and TRBJ2-1; 10 bases map to TRBD2. V lost 6 bases to trimming and J lost 6 bases; unmatched junction nucleotides: 5. The germline V gene encodes CDR1 SQVTM and CDR2 ANQGSEA. CDR3 length: 13 amino acids. The CDR3 region is CSVLAGVGNEQFF. The CDR3 nucleotides read TGCAGCGTGCTAGCGGGAGTGGGCAATGAGCAGTTCTTC.

This clone has just one count. The chain joins TRBV2 to TRBJ1-4; the D is unclear. Trimming removed 6 bases from V and 7 bases from J, with 9 bases in between. Germline V gene sequence: CDR1 SNHLY, CDR2 FYNNEI. CDR3 length: 12 residues. CDR3 in amino acids: CASRDGSEKLFF. CDR3 DNA sequence: TGTGCCAGCAGGGACGGGAGTGAAAAACTGTTTTTT.

This chain connects TRBV27 to TRBJ1-1; TRBD1 might be the D (6 bases). Germline V gene lookup returns CDR1 MNHEY and CDR2 SMNVEV (reference sequence). The ends were cut back, 0 bases at V and 13 bases at J, with 15 bases in the middle. The CDR3 is 13 amino acids. The CDR3 DNA is TGTGCCAGCAGTTTATCGGGGGGCGCGAGATTTTTCTTT. It is translated as CASSLSGGARFFF.

The chain recombines TRBV2 with TRBJ2-5; TRBD2 matches 10 bases. The DNA end lines up better with TRBJ2-7; the J call may be wrong. The CDR3 totals 13 residues. Germline CDR1 and CDR2: SNHLY and FYNNEI. The CDR3 loop reads CASRPTSGDEQYF. CDR3 bases: TGTGCCAGCAGACCTACTAGCGGGGACGAGCAGTACTTC.

This sequence joins TRBV10-2 and TRBJ1-3; D unclear. Per the germline V gene, CDR1 is WSHSY and CDR2 is SAAADI. This CDR3 is built from 13 residues. Trimming took 7 bases from V and 4 from J, leaving 11 bases between them. The CDR3, as DNA: TGCGCCAGCATAGGAACAGAAGGAAACACCATATATTTT. Translating it yields CASIGTEGNTIYF.

The V gene is TRBV27, the J gene TRBJ2-5, with D possibly TRBD2 on 5 matching bases. Trimming left V 2 bases short and J 5 bases short, with 18 bases between. The CDR3 sequence is 16 residues long. Germline V gene data show CDR1 as MNHEY and CDR2 as SMNVEV (reference sequence). CDR3 amino acids: CASSLLSSPAVETQYF. DNA for the CDR3: TGTGCCAGCAGTTTACTATCCTCGCCAGCGGTTGAGACCCAGTACTTC.

The gene calls are TRBV5-1 and TRBJ2-7; D is perhaps TRBD1 (6 bases). Germline V lookup: CDR1 SGHRS, CDR2 YFSETQ. The CDR3 extends over 14 amino acids. V was trimmed by 5 bases and J by 6 bases, leaving 18 bases between them. This chain's CDR3 is CASSQGPASPEQYF. CDR3 DNA: TGCGCCAGCAGTCAGGGGCCCGCGTCCCCCGAGCAGTACTTC.

The chain uses TRBV7-2 and TRBJ2-7, with D maybe TRBD2 (6 bases). V was trimmed by 5 bases and J by 5 bases, leaving 13 bases between them. Germline lookup yields CDR1 SGHTA and CDR2 FQGNSA. This CDR3 is 13 amino acids long. The CDR3 loop is CASSRGSVHEQYF. Written as DNA, the CDR3 is TGTGCCAGCAGCCGGGGGTCCGTCCACGAGCAGTACTTC.

The chain is built from TRBV27 and TRBJ1-1, with unresolved D. CDR1 is MNHEY and CDR2 is SMNVEV in the germline V gene (reference sequence). This CDR3 spans 15 amino acids. V lost 4 bases and J lost 4, with 16 bases in between. The CDR3 DNA sequence: TGTGCCAGCAGTTCAGAAGAGGGTCATGTCACTGAAGCTTTCTTT. It codes for CASSSEEGHVTEAFF.

The chain combines TRBV19 with TRBJ2-7, with 7 bases lining up with TRBD1. This CDR3 spans 13 amino acids. V lost 9 bases, J lost 3 bases, and 8 bases stayed unmatched. Germline loops: CDR1 LNHDA, CDR2 SQIVND (reference sequence). The CDR3 DNA sequence: TGTGCCAGCGTACCCCGGGACAGCTACGAGCAGTACTTC. Protein sequence: CASVPRDSYEQYF.

This sequence joins TRBV5-6 and TRBJ2-1; tentatively, D is TRBD1 (6 bases). V lost 2 bases and J 8 bases, leaving 8 bases between the germline ends. CDR1 is SGHDT and CDR2 is YYEEEE in the germline V gene. This CDR3 spans 12 amino acids. The CDR3 DNA reads TGTGCCAGCAGCTTTTCAGGGGATGAGCAGTTCTTC. Protein sequence: CASSFSGDEQFF. The full variable domain, rest sourced from reference TRBV5-6 and TRBJ2-1, is DAGVTQSPTHLIKTRGQQVTLRCSPKSGHDTVSWYQQALGQGPQFIFQYYEEEERQRGNFPDRFSGHQFPNYSSELNVNALLLGDSALYLCASSFSGDEQFFGPGTRLTVL.

This chain connects TRBV10-2 to TRBJ1-3; no reliable D call. Germline CDR1 reads WSHSY; CDR2 reads SAAADI. The CDR3 spans 14 residues. Trimming left V 8 bases short and J 4 bases short, with 15 bases between. CDR3 region: CASGLPGSGNTIYF. The CDR3 DNA follows: TGCGCCAGCGGTCTGCCAGGCTCGGGAAACACCATATATTTT.

The chain combines TRBV27 with TRBJ2-7, with TRBD1 as a possible D gene (6 bases). Germline lookup yields CDR1 MNHEY and CDR2 SMNVEV (reference sequence). Deletions cut 2 bases from V and 3 bases from J, with 8 bases between. The CDR3 is 13 amino acids. In DNA form, the CDR3 reads TGTGCCAGCAGTTTAGACAGGCGCTACGAGCAGTACTTC. Translating it yields CASSLDRRYEQYF.

On this clone itself: Other DNA sequences from this sample encode an identical CDR3 as well. The chain uses TRBV27 and TRBJ2-7, with D unclear. This CDR3 contains 13 residues. Germline CDR1 is MNHEY and CDR2 is SMNVEV (reference sequence). The V and J ends lost 4 bases and 1 base respectively, with 8 bases between them. The CDR3 DNA reads TGTGCCAGCAGTTCCGGCGCTTCCTACGAGCAGTACTTC. Translation gives CASSSGASYEQYF.

The J gene is TRBJ2-3, the V gene TRBV7-9; D ambiguous. Trimming removed 2 bases from V and 5 bases from J, with 5 bases in between. Germline V gene lookup returns CDR1 SEHNR and CDR2 FQNEAQ (reference sequence). This CDR3 comprises 12 residues. Here the CDR3 DNA reads TGTGCCAGCAGCTTAACTGAAGATACGCAGTATTTT. Residues: CASSLTEDTQYF. The complete variable domain, with remaining parts taken from reference TRBV7-9 and TRBJ2-3, reads DTGVSQNPRHKITKRGQNVTFRCDPISEHNRLYWYRQTLGQGPEFLTYFQNEAQLEKSRLLSDRFSAERPKGSFSTLEIQRTEQGDSAMYLCASSLTEDTQYFGPGTRLTVL.

J is TRBJ2-7 and V is TRBV19, with a tentative D call TRBD2 (5 bases). Germline CDR1 is LNHDA and CDR2 is SQIVND (reference sequence). CDR3 length: 15 amino acids. V was pared by 1 base and J by 7 bases, with 17 bases between. The CDR3 region is CASSIVPTGSREQYF. In DNA form, the CDR3 reads TGTGCCAGTAGTATAGTTCCGACTGGGAGCCGGGAGCAGTACTTC.

This chain connects TRBV11-2 to TRBJ2-7; TRBD1 matches 9 bases. The CDR3 extends over 14 amino acids. Germline loops: CDR1 SGHAT, CDR2 FQNNGV. V lost 5 bases and J lost 3; bases outside the gene matches: 5. The CDR3 bases are TGTGCCAGCAGCGCCGGGACAGGGATCTACGAGCAGTACTTC. As protein: CASSAGTGIYEQYF.

The chain has TRBV5-1 and TRBJ2-7, with D perhaps matching TRBD1 (5 bases). Germline-derived CDR1 and CDR2 are SGHRS and YFSETQ. CDR3 size: 17 residues. V was cut by 1 base and J by 5 bases, with 22 bases left in between. The CDR3: CASSLFGARVRGDEQYF. The DNA for the CDR3 is TGCGCCAGCAGCTTGTTTGGGGCAAGGGTTCGTGGGGACGAGCAGTACTTC.

The genes are TRBV5-4 and TRBJ2-1; TRBD2 matches at 8 bases. V was pared by 5 bases and J by 10 bases, with 14 bases of the junction left unmatched. Germline CDR1 and CDR2: SGHNT and YYREEE (reference sequence). The CDR3 covers 15 residues. CDR3 loop: CASRPGTSALREQFF. The CDR3 nucleotides are TGTGCCAGCAGACCCGGGACTAGTGCCCTTAGGGAGCAGTTCTTC. The complete variable domain, with remaining parts taken from reference TRBV5-4 and TRBJ2-1, reads ETGVTQSPTHLIKTRGQQVTLRCSSQSGHNTVSWYQQALGQGPQFIFQYYREEENGRGNFPPRFSGLQFPNYSSELNVNALELDDSALYLCASRPGTSALREQFFGPGTRLTVL.

The DNA for the CDR3 is TGTGCCACCCGGGAGTACAACAACAATGAGCAGTTCTTC. This codes for CATREYNNNEQFF. The chain joins TRBV19 to TRBJ2-1; possibly TRBD2 for D (6 bases). Germline V lookup: CDR1 LNHDA, CDR2 SQIVND (reference sequence). The CDR3 totals 13 residues. Between the trimmed V and J ends, which lost 10 bases and 5 bases, there was a span of 15 bases. The variable domain in full, with the rest retrieved from reference TRBV19 and TRBJ2-1, is DGGITQSPKYLFRKEGQNVTLSCEQNLNHDAMYWYRQDPGQGLRLIYYSQIVNDFQKGDIAEGYSVSREKKESFPLTVTSAQKNPTAFYLCATREYNNNEQFFGPGTRLTVL.

This rearrangement joins TRBV7-9 to TRBJ2-1; D possibly corresponds to TRBD2 (6 bases). Germline CDR1 and CDR2: SEHNR and FQNEAQ (reference sequence). V was shortened by 0 bases and J by 4 bases, with 7 bases between the two germline ends. This CDR3 region has 14 residues. The CDR3 DNA follows: TGTGCCAGCAGCTTAGCGGCGGGGTACAATGAGCAGTTCTTC. Translating gives CASSLAAGYNEQFF.

The V call is TRBV2, the J call TRBJ1-2; D is ambiguous. Trimming pared 2 bases from V and 0 bases from J, leaving 10 bases between. Germline V lookup: CDR1 SNHLY, CDR2 FYNNEI. This CDR3 spans 15 amino acids. The CDR3 loop is CASSETQATNYGYTF. The CDR3 DNA sequence: TGTGCCAGCAGTGAAACGCAGGCAACTAACTATGGCTACACCTTC.

The chain employs TRBV25-1 and TRBJ2-7; 11 positions match TRBD2. The CDR3 length is 15 residues. Germline CDR1 is MGHDK and CDR2 is SYGVNS. V shed 2 bases and J 2 bases; nucleotides not matched to a gene: 2. The CDR3 DNA is TGTGCCAGCAGTGAAGGACTAGCGGGCCCCTACGAGCAGTACTTC. Translating it yields CASSEGLAGPYEQYF.

This chain uses TRBV4-1 with TRBJ1-1, with D possibly matching TRBD1 (6 bases). The CDR3 contains 14 residues. V was shortened by 2 bases and J by 7 bases, with 14 bases between the two germline ends. Looked up from germline, CDR1 is MGHRA and CDR2 is YSYEKL. CDR3 amino acids: CASSQFKKQGEAFF. As DNA, the CDR3 is TGCGCCAGCAGCCAATTCAAGAAACAGGGTGAAGCTTTCTTT.